The rows below give T cell receptor beta chains drawn from one sample of a study of T cells expressing NK-cell markers. TCRdb re-called the 5' RACE reads; every CDR3 protein appears as one record, without DNA. Its table lists 400,000 to 550,000 distinct CDR3 sequences. The specimen sequenced was blood T cells: a sorted CD56 or NKG2C T cell subset, CD4+ or CD8+ T cells, or bulk PBMC T cells (not recorded which). The receptor source for this set is a woman aged 18 to 75 in good health. Both conserved end residues are part of each CDR3. Each record gives: J gene, V gene, CDR3 protein.

J gene: TRBJ1-1; V gene: TRBV6-2/TRBV6-3; CDR3 protein: CASSYSAGVLTEAFF
J gene: TRBJ2-2; V gene: TRBV6-5; CDR3 protein: CASSYRGGVGGGPTGELFF
J gene: TRBJ2-5; V gene: TRBV5-6; CDR3 protein: CASSLPGQGRETQYF
J gene: TRBJ1-4; V gene: TRBV4-3; CDR3 protein: CASSQARARGHEKLFF
J gene: TRBJ2-1; V gene: TRBV20-1; CDR3 protein: CSARDRTSGSYNEQFF
J gene: TRBJ1-6; V gene: TRBV28; CDR3 protein: CASSLVSLTNSPLHF
J gene: TRBJ1-5; V gene: TRBV19; CDR3 protein: CASSMEQGSHNQPQHF
J gene: TRBJ2-1; V gene: TRBV2; CDR3 protein: CASKRTSALGEQFF
J gene: TRBJ2-5; V gene: TRBV6-5; CDR3 protein: CASSSPPTGGETQYF
J gene: TRBJ1-6; V gene: TRBV14; CDR3 protein: CASSQGGRHNSPLHF
J gene: TRBJ2-5; V gene: TRBV4-1; CDR3 protein: CASSQSQVNQETQYF
J gene: TRBJ2-3; V gene: TRBV12-3/TRBV12-4; CDR3 protein: CASRNNSGIRTDTQYF
J gene: TRBJ2-7; V gene: TRBV7-2; CDR3 protein: CASSHPGGEQYF
J gene: TRBJ1-1; V gene: TRBV4-1; CDR3 protein: CASSQGQGSGTEAFF
J gene: TRBJ2-1; V gene: TRBV25-1; CDR3 protein: CASSSPQDSSYNEQFF
J gene: TRBJ2-1; V gene: TRBV6-2/TRBV6-3; CDR3 protein: CASSYPPGLAGVPYNEQFF